Below are 13 T cell receptor beta chains sequenced from a single sample in a study of human thymus T cells. TCRdb's table, derived via immunoSEQ multiplex PCR, lists solely in-frame clones and lacks some. The repertoire holds some 130,000 clones, with around 94% as singletons. Obtained as resections during corrective heart surgery, the thymus tissue was then studied. The sample comprised thymus tissue. These receptors all stem from a boy under two years old with a congenital heart defect but otherwise immunologically healthy.

The rearrangement links TRBV13 to TRBJ2-1, with 15 positions matching TRBD2. The junction had 21 bases not matched to a gene; V was cut back by 3 bases and J by 6 bases. CDR1 is PRHDT and CDR2 is FYEKMQ in the germline V gene (reference sequence). The CDR3 has 22 residues. The CDR3 bases are TGTGCCAGCAGCTTCGTGTCGGGAAGGACTAGCGGGGGGGCCAGAGAATGCAATGAGCAGTTCTTC. This gives the protein CASSFVSGRTSGGARECNEQFF.

The chain carries TRBV28 and TRBJ1-3; tentative D call: TRBD1 (5 bases). Between the trimmed V and J ends, which lost 2 bases and 4 bases, there was a span of 12 bases. The CDR3 covers 15 residues. Germline loops: CDR1 MDHEN, CDR2 SYDVKM. This CDR3 is CASSLKSGTGNTIYF. CDR3 DNA sequence: TGTGCCAGCAGTTTAAAGTCAGGGACGGGAAACACCATATATTTT.

This chain joins TRBV7-9 and TRBJ1-1, with TRBD1 identical over 7 bases. Looked up from germline, CDR1 is SEHNR and CDR2 is FQNEAQ (reference sequence). Trimming cost V 1 base and J 0 bases; bases outside gene matches: 5. This CDR3 has 16 amino acids. This CDR3 is CASSLVGQALNTEAFF. The CDR3 coding sequence is TGTGCCAGCAGCTTAGTCGGACAGGCTTTGAACACTGAAGCTTTCTTT.

This chain links TRBV7-2 with TRBJ1-1; D uncertain. This CDR3 is built from 16 residues. Germline CDR1 is SGHTA and CDR2 is FQGNSA. V lost 0 bases to trimming and J lost 1 base, with 12 bases between them. For the CDR3, the DNA is TGTGCCAGCAGCTTAGCGCTCAAAAAAGGGAACACTGAAGCTTTCTTT. It yields the protein CASSLALKKGNTEAFF.

The gene calls are TRBV6-1 and TRBJ1-1, with 7 positions matching TRBD1. This CDR3 comprises 13 residues. J gave up 5 bases and V 6 bases, and 6 bases lay outside the gene matches. Germline V gene data show CDR1 as MNHNS and CDR2 as SASEGT. The chain's CDR3 is CASSDRVRTEAFF. The DNA of the CDR3 is TGTGCCAGCAGCGACAGGGTTCGAACTGAAGCTTTCTTT.

The rearrangement links TRBV5-4 to TRBJ1-6; the D is unclear. V gave up 4 bases and J gave up 1 base, with 21 bases separating them. The CDR3 loop spans 19 amino acids. Germline loops: CDR1 SGHNT, CDR2 YYREEE (reference sequence). Here the CDR3 reads CASSLRVRAQRSYNSPLHF. The DNA of the CDR3 is TGTGCCAGCAGCCTGAGGGTCCGGGCTCAGAGGTCCTATAATTCACCCCTCCACTTT.

V gene TRBV9 combines with J gene TRBJ1-6; no clear D. V was cut by 0 bases and J by 5 bases, with 6 bases left in between. This CDR3 contains 14 residues. Per the germline V gene, CDR1 is SGDLS and CDR2 is YYNGEE. The CDR3 bases are TGTGCCAGCAGCGTAGGGGCAGATAATTCACCCCTCCACTTT. Its protein is CASSVGADNSPLHF.

V is TRBV10-3 and J is TRBJ2-1; 11 bases fit TRBD2. Unmatched junction bases numbered 7, after V lost 7 bases and J lost 2 bases. This CDR3 is built from 16 residues. Germline loops: CDR1 ENHRY, CDR2 SYGVKD. CDR3 region: CAITRASGGPYNEQFF. DNA of the CDR3: TGTGCCATCACTCGGGCTAGCGGGGGGCCCTACAATGAGCAGTTCTTC.

The gene calls are TRBV4-1 and TRBJ1-2; 7 nucleotides line up with TRBD1. CDR3 length equals 15 residues. Germline CDR1 and CDR2: MGHRA and YSYEKL. With 4 bases clipped from V and 5 bases from J, the junction kept 10 bases outside the gene matches. CDR3 coding DNA: TGCGCCAGCAGCCCCCCCTCGTCAGGGGGGTATGGCTACACCTTC. Translation gives CASSPPSSGGYGYTF.

J is TRBJ2-5 and V is TRBV7-2, with a possible D match to TRBD2 (7 bases). V lost 0 bases, J lost 6 bases, and 23 bases lay in between. CDR1 SGHTA and CDR2 FQGNSA come from the germline V gene. This CDR3 spans 18 amino acids. CDR3 nucleotide sequence: TGTGCCAGCAGCTTAGCGCTGGCGGGGGCGCCTTCTCGAAAGACCCAGTACTTC. This translates into CASSLALAGAPSRKTQYF.

CDR3 loop: CAWSVQGVYNEQFF. In DNA, the CDR3 is TGTGCCTGGAGTGTACAGGGGGTCTACAATGAGCAGTTCTTC. The chain joins TRBV30 to TRBJ2-1; 8 nucleotides line up with TRBD1. Germline CDR1 GTSNPN, CDR2 SVGIG (reference sequence). J lost 3 bases, V lost 0 bases, and 1 base had no gene match. The CDR3 length is 14 residues. Full variable domain (outside the CDR3, taken from reference TRBV30 and TRBJ2-1): SQTIHQWPATLVQPVGSPLSLECTVEGTSNPNLYWYRQAAGRGLQLLFYSVGIGQISSEVPQNLSASRPQDRQFILSSKKLLLSDSGFYLCAWSVQGVYNEQFFGPGTRLTVL.

The gene calls are TRBV6-6 and TRBJ2-5; TRBD2 is a possible D gene (5 bases). The germline gives CDR1 MNHNY, CDR2 SVGAGI (reference sequence). V was cut by 4 bases and J by 0 bases, with 12 bases left in between. The length of the CDR3 is 15 residues. This chain's CDR3 is CASSSLARYQETQYF. DNA for the CDR3: TGTGCCAGCAGTTCCCTAGCCAGGTACCAAGAGACCCAGTACTTC.

This clone showed up just once. J is TRBJ2-2 and V is TRBV7-2; the D is unclear. The germline V and J ends were trimmed by 0 bases and 0 bases, with 2 bases remaining between them. The CDR3 has 14 amino acids. CDR1 is SGHTA and CDR2 is FQGNSA in the germline V gene. The CDR3 region has the DNA TGTGCCAGCAGCTTAGCGACGAACACCGGGGAGCTGTTTTTT. It encodes CASSLATNTGELFF.